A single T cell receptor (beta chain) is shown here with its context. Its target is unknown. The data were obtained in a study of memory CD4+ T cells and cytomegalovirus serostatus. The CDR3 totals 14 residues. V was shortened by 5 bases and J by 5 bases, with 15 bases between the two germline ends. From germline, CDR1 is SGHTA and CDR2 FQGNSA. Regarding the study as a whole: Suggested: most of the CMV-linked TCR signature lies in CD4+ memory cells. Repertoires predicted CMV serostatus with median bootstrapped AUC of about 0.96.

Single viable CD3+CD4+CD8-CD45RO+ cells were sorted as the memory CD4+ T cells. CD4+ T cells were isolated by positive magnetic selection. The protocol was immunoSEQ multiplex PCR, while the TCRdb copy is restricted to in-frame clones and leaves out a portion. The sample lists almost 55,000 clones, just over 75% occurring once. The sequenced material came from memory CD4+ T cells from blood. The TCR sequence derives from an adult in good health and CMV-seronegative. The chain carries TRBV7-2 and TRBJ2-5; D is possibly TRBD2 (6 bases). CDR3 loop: CASSGGWARETQYF. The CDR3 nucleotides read TGTGCCAGCAGCGGAGGGTGGGCGCGGGAGACCCAGTACTTC.